The rows below give T cell receptor beta chains drawn from one sample of a study of T cell responses to AZD1222 COVID-19 vaccine. The table came from immunoSEQ multiplex PCR; TCRdb's copy has only in-frame clones and leaves some out. Altogether around 74,000 clones are present, about 90% being singletons, with the ten largest covering under 7.5%. The sample in question was peripheral blood, obtained on day 0 of MenACWY control vaccination. These receptors all come from an adult in good health. Each CDR3 is given with its conserved first and last residue. Fields, in order: J gene, V gene, D gene, clone size, CDR3 DNA, CDR3 protein. D genes are given only for firm matches. Rows may omit the clone size; those that give it use once, few, many or a size class.

TRBJ2-3 | TRBV3-1/TRBV3-2 | TRBD2 | . | TGTGCCAGCAGCCAATTAGCGGGGGTAACAGATACGCAGTATTTT | CASSQLAGVTDTQYF
TRBJ2-2 | TRBV15 | TRBD2 | once | TGTGCCACCAGCAGAGTTCCGGGAGGGATCGGGGAGCTGTTTTTT | CATSRVPGGIGELFF
TRBJ2-1 | TRBV6-5 | TRBD1 | . | TGTGCCAGCAGGGCCCTGGGACAGGGGTTTTATGAGCAGTTCTTC | CASRALGQGFYEQFF
TRBJ2-2 | TRBV4-3 | . | . | TGCGCCAGCAGCCCCCGAGTAAGTCAAGCCGGGGAGCTGTTTTTT | CASSPRVSQAGELFF
TRBJ1-1 | TRBV7-3 | . | . | TGTGCCAGCAGGGGTGCGGAGAACACTGAAGCTTTCTTT | CASRGAENTEAFF
TRBJ2-2 | TRBV7-6 | . | once | TGTGCCAGCAGCTTAGTTCTGGCTAGCCTGGGCCCCCCCAACACCGGGGAGCTGTTTTTT | CASSLVLASLGPPNTGELFF
TRBJ2-1 | TRBV11-3 | . | . | TGTGCCAGCAGCTCATCTAGCTACAATGAGCAGTTCTTC | CASSSSSYNEQFF
TRBJ2-2 | TRBV5-4 | TRBD2 | . | TGTGCCAGCAGCTTGGGTACCGGACTAGCGTACACCGGGGAGCTGTTTTTT | CASSLGTGLAYTGELFF
TRBJ1-5 | TRBV6-1 | . | . | TGTGCCAGCAGTGAATGGGTGGGGCAGGGCAATCAGCCCCAGCATTTT | CASSEWVGQGNQPQHF
TRBJ2-1 | TRBV28 | TRBD2 | . | TGTGCCAGCAGTTTGGGCGGGGGGGTCAATGAGCAGTTCTTC | CASSLGGGVNEQFF
TRBJ2-1 | TRBV18 | . | . | TGTGCCAGCTCACCGTACCAGGGCACAAGCTCCTACAATGAGCAGTTCTTC | CASSPYQGTSSYNEQFF
TRBJ2-5 | TRBV29-1 | . | . | TGCAGCGTTCCCAACGGGGAGACCCAGTACTTC | CSVPNGETQYF
TRBJ2-3 | TRBV13 | TRBD2 | . | TGTGCCAGCAGCTTAGGACTAGCGGGGGGGCTATCGACAGATACGCAGTATTTT | CASSLGLAGGLSTDTQYF
TRBJ1-5 | TRBV24-1 | . | once | TGTGCCACCAGTGATTACAGGATAGCAGAGGCCCAGCATTTT | CATSDYRIAEAQHF
TRBJ2-1 | TRBV6-5 | . | . | TGTGCCAGCCTGGACAGTGGGGGTTCTCAGCAGTTCTTC | CASLDSGGSQQFF